This record looks at one TCR beta chain sequence and its context. A much larger clone sits a single nucleotide away, making a read error possible. The memory fraction was CD4+CD45RO+CD25- cells. After constant-region reverse-primer amplification, full-length variable regions underwent semi-nested PCR with Nested Universal Primer A. Via MiXCR, TCRdb re-called the 5' RACE reads, giving one row per CDR3 protein. Seen here are some 64,000 distinct CDR3 sequences, 22% observed once, and the top ten hold about 3%. This CDR3 contains 13 residues. Germline values: CDR1 SGDLS, CDR2 YYNGEE. The sequenced sample consisted of memory CD4+ T cells sorted from a lymph node. Subset described: memory CD4+ T cells, CD4+CD45RO+CD25-. The chain links TRBV9 to TRBJ2-4; D may be TRBD1 (6 bases). The receptor was isolated from a female donor with breast cancer. CDR3 nucleotides: TGTGCCAGCAGCGTGGGGGCCAAAAACATTCGGTACTTC. Translating gives CASSVGAKNIRYF. Full variable domain (missing parts from reference TRBV9 and TRBJ2-4): DSGVTQTPKHLITATGQRVTLRCSPRSGDLSVYWYQQSLDQGLQFLIQYYNGEERAKGNILERFSAQQFPDLHSELNLSSLELGDSALYFCASSVGAKNIRYFGAGTRLSVL.